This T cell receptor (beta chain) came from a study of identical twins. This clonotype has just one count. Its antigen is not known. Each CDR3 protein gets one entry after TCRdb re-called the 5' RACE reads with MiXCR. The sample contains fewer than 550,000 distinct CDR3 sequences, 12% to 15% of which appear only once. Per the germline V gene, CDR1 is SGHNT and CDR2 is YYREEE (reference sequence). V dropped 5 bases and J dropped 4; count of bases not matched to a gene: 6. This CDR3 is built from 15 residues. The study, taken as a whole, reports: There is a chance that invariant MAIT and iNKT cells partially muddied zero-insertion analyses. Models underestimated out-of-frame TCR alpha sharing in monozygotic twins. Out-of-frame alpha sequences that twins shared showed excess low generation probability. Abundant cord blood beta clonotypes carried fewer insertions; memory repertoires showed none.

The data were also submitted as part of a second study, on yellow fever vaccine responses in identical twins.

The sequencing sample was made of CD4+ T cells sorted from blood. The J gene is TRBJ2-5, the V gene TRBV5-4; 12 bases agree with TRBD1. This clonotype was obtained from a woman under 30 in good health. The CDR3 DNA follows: TGTGCCAGCAGTACCGGGACAGGGGGCGGAGAGACCCAGTACTTC. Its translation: CASSTGTGGGETQYF.